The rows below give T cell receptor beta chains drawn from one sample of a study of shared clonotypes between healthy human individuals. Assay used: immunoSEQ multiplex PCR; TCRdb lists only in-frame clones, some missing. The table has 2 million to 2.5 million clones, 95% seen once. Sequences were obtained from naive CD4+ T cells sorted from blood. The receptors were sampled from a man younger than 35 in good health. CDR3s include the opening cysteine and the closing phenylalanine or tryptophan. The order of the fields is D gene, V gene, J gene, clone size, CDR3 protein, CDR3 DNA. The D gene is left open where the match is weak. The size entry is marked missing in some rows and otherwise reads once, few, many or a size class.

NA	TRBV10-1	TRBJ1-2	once	CARRQTNYGYTF	TGCGCCAGAAGACAGACTAACTATGGCTACACCTTC
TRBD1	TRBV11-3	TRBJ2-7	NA	CASSSRPGQTSIFGNYEQYF	TGTGCCAGCAGCTCTAGGCCGGGACAGACATCTATCTTTGGGAACTACGAGCAGTACTTC
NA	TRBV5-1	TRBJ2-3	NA	CASSLDIGRGSDTQYF	TGCGCCAGCAGCTTGGACATTGGCAGGGGCTCAGATACGCAGTATTTT
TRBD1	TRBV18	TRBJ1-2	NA	CASSPPTSRDRAPYGYTF	TGTGCCAGCTCACCACCTACGTCACGGGACAGGGCCCCTTATGGCTACACCTTC
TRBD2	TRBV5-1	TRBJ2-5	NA	CASSSLATIQETQYF	TGCGCCAGCAGCTCACTAGCGACCATTCAAGAGACCCAGTACTTC
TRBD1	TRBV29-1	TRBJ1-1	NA	CSVATGSEAFF	TGCAGCGTCGCGACAGGGTCTGAAGCTTTCTTT
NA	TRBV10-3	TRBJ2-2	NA	CAISEETANTGELFF	TGTGCCATCAGTGAGGAGACAGCGAACACCGGGGAGCTGTTTTTT
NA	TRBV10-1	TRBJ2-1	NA	CASSEHGAYNEQFF	TGCGCCAGCAGTGAGCACGGGGCGTACAATGAGCAGTTCTTC
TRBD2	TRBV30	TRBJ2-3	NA	CAWSVMRTSGAGDTQYF	TGTGCCTGGAGTGTAATGAGGACTAGCGGGGCTGGGGATACGCAGTATTTT
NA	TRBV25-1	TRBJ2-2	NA	CASSQLGGTGELFF	TGTGCCAGCAGTCAACTTGGGGGGACCGGGGAGCTGTTTTTT
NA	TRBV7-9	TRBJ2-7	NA	CASSKVDEQYF	TGTGCCAGCAGCAAGGTGGACGAGCAGTACTTC
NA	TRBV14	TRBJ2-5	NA	CASSPDRSAPLGETQYF	TGTGCCAGCAGCCCAGACCGTTCGGCCCCCTTAGGGGAGACCCAGTACTTC
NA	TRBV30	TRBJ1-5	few	CAWSVLGFNQPQHF	TGTGCCTGGAGCGTACTGGGGTTCAATCAGCCCCAGCATTTT
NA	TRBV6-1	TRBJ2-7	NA	CASSEALINRVVHEQYF	TGTGCCAGCAGTGAAGCGCTCATTAACAGGGTGGTCCACGAGCAGTACTTC
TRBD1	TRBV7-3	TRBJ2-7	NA	CASSFGQGSYEQYF	TGTGCCAGCAGCTTCGGACAGGGGTCCTACGAGCAGTACTTC
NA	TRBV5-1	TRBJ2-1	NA	CASSLDNEQFF	TGCGCCAGCAGCTTGGATAATGAGCAGTTCTTC
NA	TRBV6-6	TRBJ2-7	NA	CAASKLADEQYF	TGTGCCGCTAGTAAGCTAGCCGACGAGCAGTACTTC
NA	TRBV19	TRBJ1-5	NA	CASARGGNQPQHF	TGTGCCAGTGCCAGGGGAGGCAATCAGCCCCAGCATTTT
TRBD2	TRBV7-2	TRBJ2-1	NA	CASSYYPGLENEQFF	TGTGCCAGCAGCTATTACCCGGGACTAGAGAATGAGCAGTTCTTC
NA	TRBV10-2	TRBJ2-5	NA	CASSPSREKETQYF	TGCGCCAGCAGTCCCTCGCGTGAAAAAGAGACCCAGTACTTC
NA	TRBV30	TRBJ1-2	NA	CACTGRTNYGYTF	TGTGCCTGTACGGGACGGACTAACTATGGCTACACCTTC
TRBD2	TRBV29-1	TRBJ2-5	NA	CSVGGSQETQYF	TGCAGCGTTGGCGGGAGTCAAGAGACCCAGTACTTC
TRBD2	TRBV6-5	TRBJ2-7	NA	CASSYLTSGSYEQYF	TGTGCCAGCAGTTACCTGACTAGCGGGAGCTACGAGCAGTACTTC
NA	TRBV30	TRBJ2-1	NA	CAWSVSGGPYNEQFF	TGTGCCTGGAGTGTATCCGGGGGGCCCTACAATGAGCAGTTCTTC
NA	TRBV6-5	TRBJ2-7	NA	CASRPHRTESYEQYF	TGTGCCAGCAGACCCCACCGGACTGAATCCTACGAGCAGTACTTC
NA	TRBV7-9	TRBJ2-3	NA	CASSLVSWSTDTQYF	TGTGCCAGCAGCTTAGTTTCGTGGTCAACAGATACGCAGTATTTT
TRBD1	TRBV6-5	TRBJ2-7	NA	CASSYQRQGGYEQYF	TGTGCCAGCAGTTACCAGCGACAGGGGGGGTACGAGCAGTACTTC
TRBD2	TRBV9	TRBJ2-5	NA	CASSAASGNQETQYF	TGTGCCAGCAGCGCGGCTAGCGGCAACCAAGAGACCCAGTACTTC
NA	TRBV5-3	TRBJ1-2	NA	CARSFLSHEDGYTF	TGTGCCAGAAGCTTCCTCAGCCATGAGGATGGCTACACCTTC
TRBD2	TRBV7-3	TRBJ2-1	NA	CASSPEAGEYNEQFF	TGTGCCAGCAGCCCCGAGGCGGGGGAGTACAATGAGCAGTTCTTC
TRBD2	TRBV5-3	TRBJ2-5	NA	CANGASGAQETQYF	TGTGCCAATGGGGCTAGCGGGGCTCAAGAGACCCAGTACTTC
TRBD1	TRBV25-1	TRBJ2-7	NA	CASGTGSYEQYF	TGTGCCAGCGGGACAGGATCCTACGAGCAGTACTTC
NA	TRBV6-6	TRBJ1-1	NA	CASSYRETEAFF	TGTGCCAGCAGTTATAGAGAAACTGAAGCTTTCTTT
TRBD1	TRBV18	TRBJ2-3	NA	CASSPVQGAVSGTDTQYF	TGTGCCAGCTCACCGGTTCAGGGGGCGGTGAGTGGCACAGATACGCAGTATTTT
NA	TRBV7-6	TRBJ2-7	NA	CASSPVKGGNYEQYF	TGTGCCAGCAGCCCCGTAAAGGGCGGTAACTACGAGCAGTACTTC
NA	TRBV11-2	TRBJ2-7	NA	CASSLGPFREQYF	TGTGCCAGCAGCTTAGGTCCGTTCCGCGAGCAGTACTTC
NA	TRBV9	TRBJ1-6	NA	CASSDPGGSYNSPLHF	TGTGCCAGCAGCGATCCGGGGGGGTCCTATAATTCACCCCTCCACTTT
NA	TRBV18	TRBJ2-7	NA	CASSPDRSSYEQYF	TGTGCCAGCTCACCGGATAGGAGCTCCTACGAGCAGTACTTC
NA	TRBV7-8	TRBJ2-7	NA	CASSRTQGISYEQYF	TGTGCCAGCAGCCGTACGCAGGGGATCTCCTACGAGCAGTACTTC
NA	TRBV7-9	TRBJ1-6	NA	CASSHRDRNSPLHF	TGTGCCAGCAGTCACCGGGACCGAAATTCACCCCTCCACTTT
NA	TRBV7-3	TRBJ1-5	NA	CASSLGSLQPQHF	TGTGCCAGCAGCTTGGGCAGCTTGCAGCCCCAGCATTTT
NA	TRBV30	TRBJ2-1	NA	CAWSLARTSENYNEQFF	TGTGCCTGGAGTCTCGCTAGGACTTCGGAAAACTACAATGAGCAGTTCTTC
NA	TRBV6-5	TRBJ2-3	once	CASRTTGSTDTQYF	TGTGCCAGCAGGACGACAGGTAGCACAGATACGCAGTATTTT
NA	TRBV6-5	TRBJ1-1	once	CASSYGHMNTEAFF	TGTGCCAGCAGTTACGGACATATGAACACTGAAGCTTTCTTT
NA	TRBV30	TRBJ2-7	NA	CAWSHSYEQYF	TGTGCCTGGAGCCACAGCTACGAGCAGTACTTC
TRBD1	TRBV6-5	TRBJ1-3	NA	CASRRGPGNTIYF	TGTGCCAGCAGGAGGGGGCCTGGAAACACCATATATTTT
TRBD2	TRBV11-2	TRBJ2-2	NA	CASGAGGNTGELFF	TGTGCCAGCGGAGCGGGGGGTAACACCGGGGAGCTGTTTTTT